This T cell receptor delta chain was found in a study of Vδ1+ human thymocytes. Notes on the study in general: Thymic TRG and TRD repertoires appeared highly polyclonal. TRG sequences recurred across donors, whereas TRD sequences stayed essentially private. Unlike peripheral blood Vdelta1+ controls, thymic delta-chain sequences included about 20% Vdelta2 and few Vdelta3.

The CDR3 is made up of 19 amino acids. V lost 5 bases and J lost 4, with 29 bases in between. Germline V gene data show CDR1 as TSWWSYY and CDR2 as QGS. Thymocytes were sorted as CD3+ TCRVdelta1+ TCRVdelta2- after alphabeta T cell depletion. Purity of the sorted Vdelta1+ thymocytes ranged from roughly 98% to 99.6%. About this clone: What it recognizes is unknown.

Extracted RNA was reverse transcribed into cDNA. CDR3 amplicons came from multiplex PCR with pooled V-gene forward and constant-region reverse primers. TCRdb redid clone calling on the multiplex PCR reads using CATT. The sample has about 75,000 delta-chain clones, about 35% seen once. The specimen was Vdelta1+ gamma-delta thymocytes from the thymus. Subset here: FACS-sorted CD3+ TCRalphabeta- TCRVdelta1+ TCRVdelta2- thymocytes. The sequence came from a boy under three years old who had congenital heart surgery. The V and J genes are TRDV1 and TRDJ1, with a possible D match to TRDD3 (6 bases). The DNA for the CDR3 is TGTGCTCTTGGGCACCGCTTGCAATGGGGGCTACGGGGGGTCGATAAACTCATCTTT. It specifies CALGHRLQWGLRGVDKLIF.